The source of this TCR beta chain is a study of blood T cell repertoires in COVID-19. Study-level background: Nucleic acid was either cDNA or gDNA, and it came from T cells, B-cell-depleted T cells, or PBMCs.

Using immunoSEQ multiplex PCR, the repertoire was profiled, and TCRdb retains in-frame clones only, with some absent. Among tens of thousands of clones, around 91% were seen once, and the ten largest hold more than 10%. CDR1 and CDR2 from the germline V gene are SGHNT and YYREEE (reference sequence). The CDR3 is made up of 14 amino acids. The junction had 7 bases not matched to a gene; V was cut back by 4 bases and J by 7 bases. The sample was peripheral blood. The clonotype comes from a man aged 65 to 79 with active or convalescent COVID-19. The chain has TRBV5-4 and TRBJ1-2; TRBD1 aligns across 10 bases. CDR3 sequence: CASSLGTGAFGYTF. DNA for the CDR3: TGTGCCAGCAGCCTCGGGACAGGGGCATTTGGCTACACCTTC.